The rows below give T cell receptor beta chains drawn from one sample of a study of cytomegalovirus exposure and HLA in healthy donors. Profiling relied on immunoSEQ multiplex PCR, and the TCRdb table lists in-frame clones only, not all of them. The table includes about 83,000 clones, around 81% detected once. Sequencing used PBMCs. The receptors derive from a man aged 18-30 years in good health and CMV-seropositive. Both conserved end residues are part of each CDR3. Each record gives: J gene, V gene, CDR3 length, D gene, clone size, CDR3 DNA, CDR3 protein. A D gene is named only where the DNA matches it firmly. Part of the rows lack a size; the others show once, few, many or a class for expanded clones.

TRBJ2-7,TRBV14,14,.,.,TGTGCCAGCAGCCAAGATCTTTCCGGTGTCGAGCAGTACTTC,CASSQDLSGVEQYF
TRBJ1-5,TRBV7-9,16,.,few,TGTGCCAGCAGCTTATGGGCTGGGGCAGGTCACCAGCCCCAGCATTTT,CASSLWAGAGHQPQHF
TRBJ1-4,TRBV4-1,16,.,.,TGCGCCAGCAGCCAAGTTCTATTAAAGGACTATGAAAAACTGTTTTTT,CASSQVLLKDYEKLFF
TRBJ2-5,TRBV7-9,14,.,.,TGTGCCTGGGAACTTAGGGGGAGAGAAGAGACCCAGTACTTC,CAWELRGREETQYF
TRBJ2-2,TRBV2,15,TRBD2,.,TGTGCCAGCAGCCCACTAGCGGGAGCGGCCGGGGAGCTGTTTTTT,CASSPLAGAAGELFF
TRBJ2-5,TRBV28,21,TRBD2,.,TGTGCCAGCAGTTTGTTTGAATTCTTGGTCGGGAGGGCCGAGTATGGAGAGACCCAGTACTTC,CASSLFEFLVGRAEYGETQYF
TRBJ2-7,TRBV4-1,15,.,.,TGCGCCAGCAGCCAAGTCTTCAGGGTGATAGTAGAGCAGTACTTC,CASSQVFRVIVEQYF
TRBJ1-3,TRBV6-5,15,.,few,TGTGCCAGCAGTGCAACAGGGAGCTCTGGAAACACCATATATTTT,CASSATGSSGNTIYF
TRBJ1-1,TRBV5-4,15,TRBD1,.,TGTGCCAGCAGCTCCCCCTCGACAGGGAAGACTGAAGCTTTCTTT,CASSSPSTGKTEAFF
TRBJ2-5,TRBV6-1,14,.,.,TGTGCCAGCTTTCAGTCGGGGTTAACGAAGACCCAGTACTTC,CASFQSGLTKTQYF
TRBJ1-5,TRBV15,14,TRBD1,.,TGTGCCACCAGCTCCGGGACAGGGGTTCAGCCCCAGCATTTT,CATSSGTGVQPQHF
TRBJ2-5,TRBV5-4,17,TRBD2,few,TGTGCCAGCAGCTTCCCTGCGGGTCTAGCGGGAAGGGAGACCCAGTACTTC,CASSFPAGLAGRETQYF
TRBJ2-1,TRBV29-1,13,.,.,TGCAGCGTTGTTTTAGCGCTGGACAATGAGCAGTTCTTC,CSVVLALDNEQFF
TRBJ1-2,TRBV11-2,14,.,.,TGTGCCAGCAGCTTACTCAGGGAAGACTATGGCTACACCTTC,CASSLLREDYGYTF
TRBJ2-1,TRBV5-6,12,.,once,TGTGCCAGCAGCCCCCCAGGGGCTGAGCAGTTCTTC,CASSPPGAEQFF
TRBJ2-7,TRBV7-9,14,TRBD1,.,TGTGCCAGCAGCCGCTGGGGACAGATGATCGAGCAGTACTTC,CASSRWGQMIEQYF
TRBJ2-7,TRBV6-1,15,TRBD2,.,TGTGCCAGCAGGGAGTATAACGGGAGGGGAAACGAGCAGTACTTC,CASREYNGRGNEQYF
TRBJ2-2,TRBV25-1,14,TRBD1,.,TGTGCCAGCACAAGGACAGGGGGCACCGGGGAGCTGTTTTTT,CASTRTGGTGELFF
TRBJ1-5,TRBV9,14,.,.,TGTGCCAGCGGGGGGAATACGAGCAATCAGCCCCAGCATTTT,CASGGNTSNQPQHF
TRBJ1-2,TRBV4-1,16,.,.,TGCGCCAGCAGCCAAGTAAGGTCAGGGGCAATCTATGGCTACACCTTC,CASSQVRSGAIYGYTF
TRBJ2-7,TRBV6-1,15,.,.,TGTGCCAGCAGTGATGAGATAGACAGCTCCTACGAGCAGTACTTC,CASSDEIDSSYEQYF
TRBJ2-2,TRBV7-7,15,.,.,TGTGCTTCTACGCCGGTCGGACAAAACACCGGGGAGCTGTTTTTT,CASTPVGQNTGELFF
TRBJ2-3,TRBV11-2,15,TRBD2,.,TGTGCCAGCAGCTTTTCGGGGGGAGAGACAGATACGCAGTATTTT,CASSFSGGETDTQYF
TRBJ2-1,TRBV29-1,15,TRBD1,.,TGCAGCGTTCGAAGGGGGACAGGGGGCACGACTGAGCAGTTCTTC,CSVRRGTGGTTEQFF
TRBJ2-1,TRBV15,12,.,.,TGTGCCACCAGCAGACTCCAGAGGGAGCAGTTCTTC,CATSRLQREQFF
TRBJ2-5,TRBV5-8,17,.,.,TGTGCCAGCAGTCTGAGGAGGGGTGCATCGGTCCGTGAGACCCAGTACTTC,CASSLRRGASVRETQYF
TRBJ2-7,TRBV4-1,15,TRBD2,.,TGCGCCAGCAGCCCCCGGACTAGCGGTTCCTACGAGCAGTACTTC,CASSPRTSGSYEQYF